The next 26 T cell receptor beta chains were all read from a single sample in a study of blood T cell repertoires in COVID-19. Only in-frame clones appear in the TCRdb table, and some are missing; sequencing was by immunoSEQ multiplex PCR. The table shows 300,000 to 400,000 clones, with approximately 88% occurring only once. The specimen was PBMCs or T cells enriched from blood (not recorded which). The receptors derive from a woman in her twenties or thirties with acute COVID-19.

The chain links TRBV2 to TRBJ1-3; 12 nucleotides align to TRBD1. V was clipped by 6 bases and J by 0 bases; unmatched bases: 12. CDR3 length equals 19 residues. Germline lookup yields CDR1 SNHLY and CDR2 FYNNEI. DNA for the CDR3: TGTGCCAGCAGCAGGGGGGACAGGGGGCTGTATTCCTCTGGAAACACCATATATTTT. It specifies CASSRGDRGLYSSGNTIYF.

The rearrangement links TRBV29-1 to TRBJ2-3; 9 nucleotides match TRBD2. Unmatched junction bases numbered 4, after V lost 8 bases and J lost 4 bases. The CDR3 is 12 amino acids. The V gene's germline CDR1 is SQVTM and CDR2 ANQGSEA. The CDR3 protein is CSWRGGSDTQYF. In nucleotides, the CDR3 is TGCAGCTGGCGGGGGGGCTCAGATACGCAGTATTTT.

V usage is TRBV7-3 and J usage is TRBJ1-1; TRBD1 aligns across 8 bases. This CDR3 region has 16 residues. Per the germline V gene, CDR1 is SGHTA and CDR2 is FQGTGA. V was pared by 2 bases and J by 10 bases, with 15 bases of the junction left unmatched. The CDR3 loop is CASSLLGMTGVLGAFF. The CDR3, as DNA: TGTGCCAGCAGCTTACTGGGAATGACAGGGGTTCTCGGAGCTTTCTTT.

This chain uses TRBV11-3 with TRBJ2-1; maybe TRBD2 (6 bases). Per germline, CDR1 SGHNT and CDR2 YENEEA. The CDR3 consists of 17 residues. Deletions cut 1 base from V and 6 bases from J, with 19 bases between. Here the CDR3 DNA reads TGTGCCAGCAGCTTAGCCGCCGGGACTGCAGGCCGCAATGAGCAGTTCTTC. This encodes CASSLAAGTAGRNEQFF.

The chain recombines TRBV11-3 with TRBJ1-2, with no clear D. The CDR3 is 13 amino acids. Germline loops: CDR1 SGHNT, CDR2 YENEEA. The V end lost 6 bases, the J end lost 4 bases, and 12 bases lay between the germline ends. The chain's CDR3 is CASRAQCSYGYTF. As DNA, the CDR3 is TGTGCCAGCAGGGCACAGTGTTCCTATGGCTACACCTTC.

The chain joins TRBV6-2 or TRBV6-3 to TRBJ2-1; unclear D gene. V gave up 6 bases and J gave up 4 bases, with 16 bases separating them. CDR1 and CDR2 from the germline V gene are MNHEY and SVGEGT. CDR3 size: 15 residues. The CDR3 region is CASSLGPVRYNEQFF. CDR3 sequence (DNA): TGTGCCAGCAGCTTGGGCCCAGTTAGATACAATGAGCAGTTCTTC.

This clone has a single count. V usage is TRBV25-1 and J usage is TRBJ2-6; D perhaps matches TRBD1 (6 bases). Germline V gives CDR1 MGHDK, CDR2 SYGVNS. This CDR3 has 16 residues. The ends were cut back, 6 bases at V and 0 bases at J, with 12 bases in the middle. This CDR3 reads CASRGTGTSGANVLTF. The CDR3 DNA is TGTGCCAGCAGAGGAACAGGGACCTCTGGGGCCAACGTCCTGACTTTC.

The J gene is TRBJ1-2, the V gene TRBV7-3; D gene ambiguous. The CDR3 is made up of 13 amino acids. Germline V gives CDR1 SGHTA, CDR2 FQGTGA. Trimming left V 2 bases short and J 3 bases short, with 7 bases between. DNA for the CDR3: TGTGCCAGCAGCTTAGAGGGTTACTATGGCTACACCTTC. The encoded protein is CASSLEGYYGYTF.

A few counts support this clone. In nucleotides, the CDR3 is TGCGCCAGCAGCTTGGCAGGGTATGGGAACTATGGCTACACCTTC. This encodes CASSLAGYGNYGYTF. The chain uses TRBV5-1 and TRBJ1-2, with D perhaps TRBD1 (5 bases). Trimming took 0 bases from V and 2 from J, leaving 11 bases between them. This CDR3 region has 15 residues. The V gene's germline CDR1 is SGHRS and CDR2 YFSETQ.

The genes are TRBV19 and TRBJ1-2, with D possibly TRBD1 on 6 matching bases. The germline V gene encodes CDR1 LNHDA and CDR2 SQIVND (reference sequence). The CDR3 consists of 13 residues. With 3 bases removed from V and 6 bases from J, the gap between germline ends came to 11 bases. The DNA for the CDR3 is TGTGCCAGTAGTATGAACAGGGTCGATGGCTACACCTTC. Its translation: CASSMNRVDGYTF. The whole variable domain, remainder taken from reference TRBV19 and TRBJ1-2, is DGGITQSPKYLFRKEGQNVTLSCEQNLNHDAMYWYRQDPGQGLRLIYYSQIVNDFQKGDIAEGYSVSREKKESFPLTVTSAQKNPTAFYLCASSMNRVDGYTFGSGTRLTVV.

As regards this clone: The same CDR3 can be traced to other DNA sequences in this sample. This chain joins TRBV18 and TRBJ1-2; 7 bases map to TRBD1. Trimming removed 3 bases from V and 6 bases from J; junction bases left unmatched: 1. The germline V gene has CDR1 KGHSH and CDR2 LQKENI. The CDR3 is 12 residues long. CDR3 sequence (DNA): TGTGCCAGCTCACCTCAGGGGGATGGCTACACCTTC. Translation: CASSPQGDGYTF. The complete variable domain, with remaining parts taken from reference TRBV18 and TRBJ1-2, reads NAGVMQNPRHLVRRRGQEARLRCSPMKGHSHVYWYRQLPEEGLKFMVYLQKENIIDESGMPKERFSAEFPKEGPSILRIQQVVRGDSAAYFCASSPQGDGYTFGSGTRLTVV.

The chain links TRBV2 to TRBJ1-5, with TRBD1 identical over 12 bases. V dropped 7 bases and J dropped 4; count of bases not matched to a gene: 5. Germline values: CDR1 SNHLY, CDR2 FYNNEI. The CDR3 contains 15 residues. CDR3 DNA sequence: TGTGCCAGCACCGGGGACAGGGGGCAAAATCAGCCCCAGCATTTT. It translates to CASTGDRGQNQPQHF.

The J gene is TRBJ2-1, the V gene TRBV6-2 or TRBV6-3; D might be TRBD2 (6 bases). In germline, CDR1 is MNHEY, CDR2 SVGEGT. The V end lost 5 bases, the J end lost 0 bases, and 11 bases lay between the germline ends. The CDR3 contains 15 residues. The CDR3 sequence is CASSLAFSSYNEQFF. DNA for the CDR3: TGTGCCAGCAGTCTAGCGTTTAGCTCCTACAATGAGCAGTTCTTC.

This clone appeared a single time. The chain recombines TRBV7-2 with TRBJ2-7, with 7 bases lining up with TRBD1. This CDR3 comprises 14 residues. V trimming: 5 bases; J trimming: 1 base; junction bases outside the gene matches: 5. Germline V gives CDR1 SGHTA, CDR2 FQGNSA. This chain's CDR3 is CASSVNRGSYEQYF. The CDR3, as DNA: TGTGCCAGCAGCGTTAACAGGGGATCCTACGAGCAGTACTTC.

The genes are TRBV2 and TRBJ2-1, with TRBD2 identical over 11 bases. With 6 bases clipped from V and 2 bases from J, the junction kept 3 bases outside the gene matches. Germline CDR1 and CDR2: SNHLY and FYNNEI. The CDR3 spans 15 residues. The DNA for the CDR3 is TGTGCCAGCAGGGAGGGACTAGCGGCCTACAATGAGCAGTTCTTC. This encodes CASREGLAAYNEQFF.

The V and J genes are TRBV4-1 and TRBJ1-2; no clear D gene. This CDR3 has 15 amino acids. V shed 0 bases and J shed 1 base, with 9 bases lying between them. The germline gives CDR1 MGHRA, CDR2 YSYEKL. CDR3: CASSQDVRDNYGYTF. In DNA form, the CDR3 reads TGCGCCAGCAGCCAAGACGTCCGGGATAACTATGGCTACACCTTC.

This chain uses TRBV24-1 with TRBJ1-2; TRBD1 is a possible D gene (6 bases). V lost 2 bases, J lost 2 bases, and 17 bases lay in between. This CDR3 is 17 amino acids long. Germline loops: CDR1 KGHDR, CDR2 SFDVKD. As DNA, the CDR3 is TGTGCCACCAGTGATTCTAGGTGGACAGTCGAGAACTATGGCTACACCTTC. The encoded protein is CATSDSRWTVENYGYTF.

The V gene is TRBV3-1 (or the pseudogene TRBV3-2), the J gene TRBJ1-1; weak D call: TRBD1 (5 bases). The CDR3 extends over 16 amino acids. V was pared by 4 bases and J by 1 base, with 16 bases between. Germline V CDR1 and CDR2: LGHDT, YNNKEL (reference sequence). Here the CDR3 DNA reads TGTGCCAGCAGCCCTTACGGGGGGACCCGGAACACTGAAGCTTTCTTT. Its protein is CASSPYGGTRNTEAFF.

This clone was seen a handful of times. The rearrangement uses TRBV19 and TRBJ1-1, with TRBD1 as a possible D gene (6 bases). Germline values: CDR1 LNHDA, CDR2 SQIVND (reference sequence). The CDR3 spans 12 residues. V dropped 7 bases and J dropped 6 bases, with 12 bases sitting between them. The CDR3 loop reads CASKGDGAEAFF. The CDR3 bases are TGTGCCAGTAAGGGGGACGGGGCTGAAGCTTTCTTT.

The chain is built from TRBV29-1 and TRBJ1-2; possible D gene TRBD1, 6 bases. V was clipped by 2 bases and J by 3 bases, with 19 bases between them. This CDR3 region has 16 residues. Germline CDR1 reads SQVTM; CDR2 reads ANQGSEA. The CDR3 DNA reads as TGCAGCGTTGAAACCCCAAGGGGGTTAGTTGACTATGGCTACACCTTC. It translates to CSVETPRGLVDYGYTF.

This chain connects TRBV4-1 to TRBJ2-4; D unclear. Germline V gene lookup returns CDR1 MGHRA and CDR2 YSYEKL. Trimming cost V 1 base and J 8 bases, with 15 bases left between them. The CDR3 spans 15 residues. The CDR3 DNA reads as TGCGCCAGCAGCCAAGCGGCCGTTGGTCAGGACATTCAGTACTTC. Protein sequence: CASSQAAVGQDIQYF.

The chain's CDR3 is CASSFSPDQGSYEQYF. In nucleotides, the CDR3 is TGTGCCAGCAGTTTCTCCCCGGATCAGGGGAGCTACGAGCAGTACTTC. J is TRBJ2-7 and V is TRBV28; TRBD1 might be the D (6 bases). The CDR3 is 16 residues long. Germline assignment: CDR1 MDHEN and CDR2 SYDVKM. V lost 3 bases, J lost 3 bases, and 18 bases lay in between.

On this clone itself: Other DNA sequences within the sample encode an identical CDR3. The CDR3 DNA reads TGTGCCACCAGTGACTCGACAGGGAACTATGGCTACACCTTC. As protein: CATSDSTGNYGYTF. V and J are TRBV24-1 and TRBJ1-2; the match to TRBD1 covers 7 bases. V was clipped by 4 bases and J by 2 bases; unmatched bases: 3. The germline CDR1 and CDR2 sequences are KGHDR and SFDVKD. CDR3 length: 14 residues.

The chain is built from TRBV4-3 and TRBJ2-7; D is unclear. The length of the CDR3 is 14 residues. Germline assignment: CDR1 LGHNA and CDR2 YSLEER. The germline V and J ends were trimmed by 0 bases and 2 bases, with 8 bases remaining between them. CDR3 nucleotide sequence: TGCGCCAGCAGCCAAGATTACTTAACCTACGAGCAGTACTTC. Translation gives CASSQDYLTYEQYF.

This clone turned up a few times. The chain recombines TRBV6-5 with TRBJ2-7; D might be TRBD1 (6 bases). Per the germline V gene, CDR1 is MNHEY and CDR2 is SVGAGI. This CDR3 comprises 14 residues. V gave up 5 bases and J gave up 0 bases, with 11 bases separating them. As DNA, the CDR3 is TGTGCCAGCAGTCTAGGGACAAGCTCCTACGAGCAGTACTTC. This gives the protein CASSLGTSSYEQYF.

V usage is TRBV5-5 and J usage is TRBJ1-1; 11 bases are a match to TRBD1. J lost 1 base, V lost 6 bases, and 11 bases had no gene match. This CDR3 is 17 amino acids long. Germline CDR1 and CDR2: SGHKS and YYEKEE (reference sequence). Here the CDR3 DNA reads TGTGCCAGCACTGGCCTAGGGACAGGGGGGGCGAACACTGAAGCTTTCTTT. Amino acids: CASTGLGTGGANTEAFF.